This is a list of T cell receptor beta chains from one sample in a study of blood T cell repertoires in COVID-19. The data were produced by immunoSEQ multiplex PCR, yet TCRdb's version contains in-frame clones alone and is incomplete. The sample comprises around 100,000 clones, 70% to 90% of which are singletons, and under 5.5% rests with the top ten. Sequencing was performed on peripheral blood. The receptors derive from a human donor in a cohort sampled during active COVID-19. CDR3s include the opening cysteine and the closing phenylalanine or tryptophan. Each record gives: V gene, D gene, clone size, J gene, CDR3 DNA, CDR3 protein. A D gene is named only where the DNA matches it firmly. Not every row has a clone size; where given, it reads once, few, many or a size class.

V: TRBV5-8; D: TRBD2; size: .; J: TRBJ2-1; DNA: TGTGCCAGCAGCTTGGGCGGGAGGGCATACAATGAGCAGTTCTTC; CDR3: CASSLGGRAYNEQFF
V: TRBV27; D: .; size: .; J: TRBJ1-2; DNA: TGTGCCAGCACTTCCCCTCACCGGGGGAACTATGGCTACACCTTC; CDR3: CASTSPHRGNYGYTF
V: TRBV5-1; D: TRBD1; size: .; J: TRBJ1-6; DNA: TGCGCCAGCAGCCAGGGGGGCTCACCCCTCCACTTT; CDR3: CASSQGGSPLHF
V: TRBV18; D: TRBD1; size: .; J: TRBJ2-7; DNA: TGTGCCAGCTCTATGGACAGGGTCTACGAGCAGTACTTC; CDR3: CASSMDRVYEQYF
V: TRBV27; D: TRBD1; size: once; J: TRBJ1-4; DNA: TGTGCCAGCAGTTGGGCAGGGGGCTTGACTAATGAAAAACTGTTTTTT; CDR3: CASSWAGGLTNEKLFF
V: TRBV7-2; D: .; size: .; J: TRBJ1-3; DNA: TGTGCCAGCAGCTTAGGGGTGGGGGGTGGTGGCCTCTCTGGAAACACCATATATTTT; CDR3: CASSLGVGGGGLSGNTIYF
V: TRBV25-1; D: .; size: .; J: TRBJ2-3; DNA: TGTGCCAGCAGTGAAGAGGCCGGCACAGATACGCAGTATTTT; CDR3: CASSEEAGTDTQYF
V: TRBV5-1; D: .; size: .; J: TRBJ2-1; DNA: TGCGCCAGCAGCACAGGACAGAGGGGGAGTATCAGTGAGCAGTTCTTC; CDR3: CASSTGQRGSISEQFF
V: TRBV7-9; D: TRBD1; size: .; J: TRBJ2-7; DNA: TGTGCCAGCAGCCCGACAGGGGCCTACGAGCAGTACTTC; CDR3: CASSPTGAYEQYF
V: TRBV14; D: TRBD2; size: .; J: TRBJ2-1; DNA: TGTGCCAGCAGCCGGGTCGCCCGACTAGCGGGAGGATTAACCAATGAGCAGTTCTTC; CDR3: CASSRVARLAGGLTNEQFF
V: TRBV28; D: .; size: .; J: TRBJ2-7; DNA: TGTGCCAGCAGTTTAATGTTGAGGAACGAGCAGTACTTC; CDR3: CASSLMLRNEQYF
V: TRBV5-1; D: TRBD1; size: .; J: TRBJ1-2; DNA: TGCGCCAGCACCCCCGGGACAGGGAATTCTGGCTACACCTTC; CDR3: CASTPGTGNSGYTF
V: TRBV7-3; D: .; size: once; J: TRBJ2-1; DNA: TGTGCCAGCAGCTTCCGCGTGCACGGGGGGCCGGATGAGCAGTTCTTC; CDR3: CASSFRVHGGPDEQFF
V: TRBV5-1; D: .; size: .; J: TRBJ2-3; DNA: TGCGCCAGCAGCTTGGGAGACGGGGGTACGCAGTATTTT; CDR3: CASSLGDGGTQYF
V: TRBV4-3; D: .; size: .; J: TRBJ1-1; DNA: TGCGCCAGCAGCCACACCGGGCCCTCGGGGGCTGAAGCTTTCTTT; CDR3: CASSHTGPSGAEAFF
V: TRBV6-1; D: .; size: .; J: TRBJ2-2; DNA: TGTGCCAGCAGTGCGTTTAAATTTTCTAACCGTGGGGAGCTGTTTTTT; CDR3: CASSAFKFSNRGELFF
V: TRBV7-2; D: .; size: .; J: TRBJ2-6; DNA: TGTGCCAGCAGGGCCTCTGGGGCCAACGTCCTGACTTTC; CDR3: CASRASGANVLTF
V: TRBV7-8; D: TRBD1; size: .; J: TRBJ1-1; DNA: TGTGCCAGCAGCTTGGACAGGGCTGGCACTGAAGCTTTCTTT; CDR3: CASSLDRAGTEAFF
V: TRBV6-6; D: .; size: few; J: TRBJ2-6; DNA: TGTGCCAGCAGCCCTAAAGGGGATTCTGGGGCCAACGTCCTGACTTTC; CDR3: CASSPKGDSGANVLTF
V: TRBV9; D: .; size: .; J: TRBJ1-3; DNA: TGTGCCAGCAGCGTAGATGCAGGATCAGGAAACACCATATATTTT; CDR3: CASSVDAGSGNTIYF
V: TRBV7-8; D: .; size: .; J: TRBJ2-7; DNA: TGTGCCAGCAGCCAACTAGAATCCAAGCAGTACTTC; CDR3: CASSQLESKQYF
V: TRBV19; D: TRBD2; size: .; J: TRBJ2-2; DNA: TGTGCCAGTAGTAAAACACAACAGGGTGTCGTCGCGAAGCGGGAGATTTGGACCGGGGAGCTGTTTTTT; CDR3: CASSKTQQGVVAKREIWTGELFF
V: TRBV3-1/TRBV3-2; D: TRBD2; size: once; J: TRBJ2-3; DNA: TGTGCCAGCAGCCAAGTTGAGCGGGAGGGCTCTGGGGGCCCTGCCCCTCCGCAGTATTTT; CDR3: CASSQVEREGSGGPAPPQYF
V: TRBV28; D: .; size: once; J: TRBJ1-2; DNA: TGTGCCAGCAGAGCCGATTTCGGTGGCTACACCTTC; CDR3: CASRADFGGYTF
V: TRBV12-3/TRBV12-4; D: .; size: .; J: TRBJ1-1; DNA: TGTGCCAGCAGTCGGAGGGTAGAAACTGAAGCTTTCTTT; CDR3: CASSRRVETEAFF
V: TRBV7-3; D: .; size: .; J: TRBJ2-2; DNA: TGTGCCAGCAGCTTAACAAGGGGCGGCACCGGGGAGCTGTTTTTT; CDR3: CASSLTRGGTGELFF